Listed here are 20 T cell receptor beta chains from one sample, sequenced in a study of patients and donors after allogeneic stem cell transplantation (TCRdb year 2020). Libraries were constructed by RT-PCR. The instrument given in TCRdb is NextSeq 550. TCRdb took the public reads, trimmed them with fastp at Q25, ran MiXCR for clone calling and kept in-frame beta chains. A single entry per CDR3 protein holds the most common genes and DNA from its merged rows. Counted in this sample were about a million distinct CDR3 sequences; under 20% of them appeared once. Roughly 6.4% of the sample rests with the top ten. The material sequenced was blood, either unsorted or a sorted T cell fraction (not recorded which). The receptors were sampled from a human donor who was either an allogeneic HSCT recipient or a stem cell or donor lymphocyte infusion donor (not recorded which). It is not recorded whose cells these are; they may come from a transplant donor.

The gene calls are TRBV7-3 and TRBJ2-6; TRBD1 is a possible D gene (6 bases). The CDR3 sequence is 16 residues long. V was trimmed by 5 bases and J by 1 base, leaving 12 bases between them. Germline lookup yields CDR1 SGHTA and CDR2 FQGTGA. The CDR3 DNA reads TGTGCCAGCAGCCCACAGGGTGGGTCTGGGGCCAACGTCCTGACTTTC. It codes for CASSPQGGSGANVLTF.

This clonotype occurred a few times. The chain carries TRBV7-9 and TRBJ1-1; D not resolved. This CDR3 is built from 14 residues. Deletions cut 4 bases from V and 11 bases from J, with 20 bases between. Germline loops: CDR1 SEHNR, CDR2 FQNEAQ (reference sequence). For the CDR3, the DNA is TGTGCCAGCAGCTCGAGGACGGCCCGCGAAGGTGCTTTCTTT. Translating it yields CASSSRTAREGAFF.

The chain recombines TRBV12-3 or TRBV12-4 with TRBJ1-1; D may be TRBD1 (5 bases). The CDR3 sequence is 13 residues long. V lost 5 bases and J 7 bases, leaving 14 bases between the germline ends. The CDR3: CASSLGPTGEAFF. DNA for the CDR3: TGTGCCAGCAGTCTGGGGCCGACGGGTGAAGCTTTCTTT.

The V call is TRBV7-2, the J call TRBJ2-5; no clear D. Trimming shortened V by 3 bases and J by 4 bases, and 9 bases separated the two germline ends. The CDR3 contains 13 residues. Germline assignment: CDR1 SGHTA and CDR2 FQGNSA. The CDR3 is CASSLLSRETQYF. The CDR3, as DNA: TGTGCCAGCAGCTTGCTTAGTCGAGAGACCCAGTACTTC.

V gene TRBV12-3 or TRBV12-4 combines with J gene TRBJ2-2; 7 bases fit TRBD1. Trimming took 6 bases from V and 1 from J; bases not matched to a gene: 8. The CDR3 runs to 16 residues. The CDR3 loop reads CASSRDRVGNTGELFF. CDR3 nucleotides: TGTGCCAGCAGCCGAGACAGGGTAGGGAACACCGGGGAGCTGTTTTTT.

V usage is TRBV29-1 and J usage is TRBJ1-1; D is ambiguous. The ends were cut back, 4 bases at V and 0 bases at J, with 12 bases in the middle. Germline values: CDR1 SQVTM, CDR2 ANQGSEA. The CDR3 has 14 amino acids. CDR3 DNA sequence: TGCAGCGTTGGCTTCATCACCATGAACACTGAAGCTTTCTTT. This encodes CSVGFITMNTEAFF. Supplemented by reference TRBV29-1 and TRBJ1-1, the full variable domain reads SAVISQKPSRDICQRGTSLTIQCQVDSQVTMMFWYRQQPGQSLTLIATANQGSEATYESGFVIDKFPISRPNLTFSTLTVSNMSPEDSSIYLCSVGFITMNTEAFFGQGTRLTVV.

This clonotype appeared many times. The rearrangement links TRBV5-1 to TRBJ1-3; no clear D gene. From germline, CDR1 is SGHRS and CDR2 YFSETQ. Trimming took off 2 bases at V and 2 bases at J, with 11 bases between the two ends. This CDR3 is built from 15 residues. CDR3 loop: CASSFDSTPGNTIYF. The CDR3 DNA follows: TGCGCCAGCAGCTTTGACTCAACCCCTGGAAACACCATATATTTT.

This rearrangement joins TRBV5-5 to TRBJ2-5; D may be TRBD2 (5 bases). CDR1 is SGHKS and CDR2 is YYEKEE in the germline V gene (reference sequence). The CDR3 runs to 14 residues. V shed 4 bases and J shed 1 base, with 11 bases lying between them. CDR3: CASSPGNLQETQYF. As DNA, the CDR3 is TGTGCCAGCAGCCCCGGGAACCTCCAAGAGACCCAGTACTTC.

The chain links TRBV15 to TRBJ2-5; 9 bases map to TRBD1. V lost 1 base and J lost 4; bases outside the gene matches: 4. The germline gives CDR1 LNHNV, CDR2 YYDKDF (reference sequence). The CDR3 spans 15 residues. The CDR3 DNA reads TGTGCCACCAGCAGAGGTCCGGACAGGGGAGAGACCCAGTACTTC. This encodes CATSRGPDRGETQYF.

This clonotype was seen a few times. The rearrangement joins TRBV20-1 to TRBJ1-1; no firm D call. Looked up from germline, CDR1 is DFQATT and CDR2 is SNEGSKA (reference sequence). This CDR3 comprises 13 residues. V lost 1 base and J 6 bases, leaving 12 bases between the germline ends. The CDR3 here is CSARARDWAEAFF. The DNA for the CDR3 is TGCAGTGCTAGAGCTCGGGATTGGGCTGAAGCTTTCTTT.

V and J are TRBV20-1 and TRBJ1-1; tentatively, D is TRBD1 (6 bases). CDR1 and CDR2 (germline): DFQATT, SNEGSKA (reference sequence). The CDR3 has 15 residues. V shed 4 bases and J shed 0 bases, with 15 bases lying between them. The CDR3 DNA reads TGCAGTGCTAATGACGGACAGACTATGAACACTGAAGCTTTCTTT. Protein: CSANDGQTMNTEAFF.

This clonotype has a handful of counts. The chain recombines TRBV19 with TRBJ2-1; TRBD1 agrees at 7 bases. V was pared by 4 bases and J by 4 bases, with 7 bases of the junction left unmatched. Germline-derived CDR1 and CDR2 are LNHDA and SQIVND (reference sequence). This CDR3 region has 15 residues. The CDR3 bases are TGTGCCAGTAGTAGAGAGGACAGGACTTACAATGAGCAGTTCTTC. This sequence encodes CASSREDRTYNEQFF.

This clonotype has just a few counts. This chain uses TRBV12-3 or TRBV12-4 with TRBJ2-5, with D possibly being TRBD1 or TRBD2 (5 bases each). The V gene lost 5 bases and the J gene lost 5 bases, with 15 bases spanning the gap. The CDR3 length is 14 residues. DNA of the CDR3: TGTGCCAGCAGTAGGGGACCCCGAGGCGAGACCCAGTACTTC. The encoded protein is CASSRGPRGETQYF.

This clonotype was observed a handful of times. The V gene is TRBV4-3, the J gene TRBJ2-7; 8 bases match TRBD1. Germline V gene data show CDR1 as LGHNA and CDR2 as YSLEER. The CDR3 has 17 amino acids. The J segment lost 6 bases and the V segment lost 2 bases, leaving 15 bases of the junction unmatched. The CDR3 DNA reads TGCGCCAGCAGCCAAAGGCTCCCCGCCAGGGGGCTGGGCGAGCAGTACTTC. This encodes CASSQRLPARGLGEQYF.

The rearrangement links TRBV5-6 to TRBJ1-5, with D tentatively TRBD1 (6 bases). The CDR3 loop spans 13 amino acids. Germline V gene data show CDR1 as SGHDT and CDR2 as YYEEEE. Trimming shortened V by 4 bases and J by 7 bases, and 12 bases separated the two germline ends. CDR3 sequence reads: CASSPTGTQPQHF. DNA of the CDR3: TGTGCCAGCAGCCCTACCGGGACACAGCCCCAGCATTTT.

The J gene is TRBJ2-7, the V gene TRBV5-1; no firm D call. Trimming cost V 0 bases and J 3 bases, with 7 bases left between them. The germline gives CDR1 SGHRS, CDR2 YFSETQ. The CDR3 has 13 residues. CDR3 nucleotides: TGCGCCAGCAGCTTGGGGTCAGACTACGAGCAGTACTTC. Residues: CASSLGSDYEQYF.

This clonotype was found a few times. This chain uses TRBV20-1 with TRBJ2-5, with D possibly being TRBD1 or TRBD2 (5 bases each). CDR1 is DFQATT, CDR2 SNEGSKA, per germline (reference sequence). The CDR3 is 13 residues long. V lost 6 bases and J lost 0, with 11 bases in between. CDR3 amino acids: CSAPGRDQETQYF. CDR3 DNA sequence: TGCAGTGCCCCAGGGCGGGACCAAGAGACCCAGTACTTC.

This clonotype showed up many times. CDR3 DNA sequence: TGTGCCATCAGCACCCCGTGGACTAGCGGGTACAATGAGCAGTTCTTC. Protein product: CAISTPWTSGYNEQFF. The chain uses TRBV10-3 and TRBJ2-1; TRBD2 aligns across 11 bases. With V trimmed by 6 bases and J by 4 bases, 8 bases remained unmatched. CDR1 is ENHRY and CDR2 is SYGVKD in the germline V gene. The CDR3 sequence is 16 residues long.

V is TRBV12-3 or TRBV12-4 and J is TRBJ1-5; D gene unclear. V lost 6 bases, J lost 8 bases, and 8 bases lay in between. The CDR3 spans 11 residues. This CDR3 reads CASSTGEPQHF. The CDR3 DNA is TGTGCCAGCAGCACCGGGGAGCCCCAGCATTTT.

This rearrangement joins TRBV30 to TRBJ2-3; D not certain. The V end was cut by 2 bases, the J end by 8 bases, with 17 bases between. The CDR3 loop spans 14 amino acids. The germline gives CDR1 GTSNPN, CDR2 SVGIG (reference sequence). The CDR3 DNA reads as TGTGCCTGGAGTAATACCGCCCCCCGCGGTACGCAGTATTTT. Its protein is CAWSNTAPRGTQYF.